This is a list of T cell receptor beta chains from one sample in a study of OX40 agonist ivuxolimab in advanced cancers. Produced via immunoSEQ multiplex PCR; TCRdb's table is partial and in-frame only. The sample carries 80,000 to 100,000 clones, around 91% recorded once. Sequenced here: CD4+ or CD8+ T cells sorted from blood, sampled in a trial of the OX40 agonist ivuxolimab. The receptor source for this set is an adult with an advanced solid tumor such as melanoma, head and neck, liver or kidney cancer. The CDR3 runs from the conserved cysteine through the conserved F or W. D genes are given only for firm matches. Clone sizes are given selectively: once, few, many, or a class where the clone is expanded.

CDR3: CASSDGIATDTQYF
DNA: TGTGCCAGCAGTGACGGTATAGCCACAGATACGCAGTATTTT
V: TRBV6-1
J: TRBJ2-3
D: .
size: .

CDR3: CASSFTGDPNYGYTF
DNA: TGTGCCAGCAGCTTTACAGGAGATCCTAACTATGGCTACACCTTC
V: TRBV7-9
J: TRBJ1-2
D: .
size: .

CDR3: CAWSVRTGLYSGNTIYF
DNA: TGTGCCTGGAGTGTAAGAACAGGTCTTTACTCTGGAAACACCATATATTTT
V: TRBV30
J: TRBJ1-3
D: .
size: once

CDR3: CATSRSRTIYGYTF
DNA: TGTGCCACCAGCAGAAGTAGGACGATCTATGGCTACACCTTC
V: TRBV15
J: TRBJ1-2
D: .
size: .

CDR3: CASLGNIGELFF
DNA: TGTGCCTCCCTCGGGAATATCGGGGAGCTGTTTTTT
V: TRBV10-3
J: TRBJ2-2
D: .
size: .

CDR3: CASSLGTPGRSGYTF
DNA: TGTGCCAGCAGCCTAGGGACACCAGGACGTTCTGGCTACACCTTC
V: TRBV9
J: TRBJ1-2
D: .
size: once

CDR3: CASSYQPEAQHF
DNA: TGTGCCAGCAGTTACCAGCCGGAGGCCCAGCATTTT
V: TRBV6-5
J: TRBJ1-5
D: .
size: .

CDR3: CASSRLDTGELFF
DNA: TGTGCCAGCAGCCGCCTGGACACCGGGGAGCTGTTTTTT
V: TRBV11-3
J: TRBJ2-2
D: .
size: .

CDR3: CSVGGRNQETQYF
DNA: TGCAGCGTTGGAGGGCGAAACCAAGAGACCCAGTACTTC
V: TRBV29-1
J: TRBJ2-5
D: .
size: .

CDR3: CASSGSYNEQFF
DNA: TGTGCCAGTAGCGGGTCCTACAATGAGCAGTTCTTC
V: TRBV19
J: TRBJ2-1
D: .
size: few

CDR3: CASSQDPIAYNEQFF
DNA: TGCGCCAGCAGCCAAGACCCGATCGCTTACAATGAGCAGTTCTTC
V: TRBV4-3
J: TRBJ2-1
D: .
size: .

CDR3: CSVHRELNTEAFF
DNA: TGCAGCGTTCACAGGGAACTTAACACTGAAGCTTTCTTT
V: TRBV29-1
J: TRBJ1-1
D: .
size: .

CDR3: CASSQGWGGQPQHF
DNA: TGCGCCAGCAGCCAAGGGTGGGGGGGTCAGCCCCAGCATTTT
V: TRBV4-3
J: TRBJ1-5
D: .
size: .

CDR3: CASSLARTTGGELFF
DNA: TGTGCTAGCAGCTTAGCTCGGACAACGGGCGGGGAGCTGTTTTTT
V: TRBV7-7
J: TRBJ2-2
D: .
size: .

CDR3: CASSLARAGGSHNEQFF
DNA: TGTGCCAGCAGCTTAGCTAGAGCGGGAGGATCCCACAATGAGCAGTTCTTC
V: TRBV7-8
J: TRBJ2-1
D: TRBD2
size: .

CDR3: CASSPRRDSRNTIYF
DNA: TGTGCCAGCAGCCCTCGTCGGGACAGTCGAAACACCATATATTTT
V: TRBV9
J: TRBJ1-3
D: TRBD1
size: .

CDR3: CASSPGLTSGNTIYF
DNA: TGTGCCAGTAGTCCCGGACTGACATCTGGAAACACCATATATTTT
V: TRBV19
J: TRBJ1-3
D: .
size: .

CDR3: CASRNRVYEQYF
DNA: TGTGCCAGCAGGAACAGGGTCTACGAGCAGTACTTC
V: TRBV28
J: TRBJ2-7
D: .
size: .

CDR3: CASSKTGTGSYEQYF
DNA: TGTGCCAGCAGCAAAACCGGGACGGGTTCCTACGAGCAGTACTTC
V: TRBV7-6
J: TRBJ2-7
D: .
size: .

CDR3: CAWSVNGRGNEKLFF
DNA: TGTGCCTGGAGTGTAAACGGCAGGGGAAATGAAAAACTGTTTTTT
V: TRBV30
J: TRBJ1-4
D: .
size: .

CDR3: CASSRTGADTEAFF
DNA: TGTGCCAGCAGTCGTACAGGGGCGGACACTGAAGCTTTCTTT
V: TRBV6-5
J: TRBJ1-1
D: TRBD1
size: once

CDR3: CSVEAFYTDTQYF
DNA: TGCAGCGTTGAAGCCTTCTACACAGATACGCAGTATTTT
V: TRBV29-1
J: TRBJ2-3
D: .
size: .

CDR3: CASSPGRTTNEKLFF
DNA: TGTGCCAGCTCGCCTGGCCGAACAACTAATGAAAAACTGTTTTTT
V: TRBV18
J: TRBJ1-4
D: .
size: .

CDR3: CASSLAGTGGLGYTF
DNA: TGCGCCAGCAGCTTGGCCGGGACAGGGGGTTTAGGCTACACCTTC
V: TRBV5-1
J: TRBJ1-2
D: TRBD1
size: .

CDR3: CASSPLATSSTDTQYF
DNA: TGTGCCAGCAGCCCACTAGCGACTTCTAGCACAGATACGCAGTATTTT
V: TRBV5-6
J: TRBJ2-3
D: TRBD2
size: .

CDR3: CASSSFVRPYVYEQYF
DNA: TGTGCCAGCAGCTCATTCGTTCGCCCCTACGTCTACGAGCAGTACTTC
V: TRBV7-9
J: TRBJ2-7
D: .
size: .

CDR3: CASSPRGGSSYNEQFF
DNA: TGCGCCAGCAGCCCAAGGGGCGGCAGCTCCTACAATGAGCAGTTCTTC
V: TRBV4-1
J: TRBJ2-1
D: .
size: .

CDR3: CASSLGVDRAQETQYF
DNA: TGTGCCAGCAGCTTAGGGGTGGATAGGGCCCAAGAGACCCAGTACTTC
V: TRBV11-2
J: TRBJ2-5
D: .
size: few